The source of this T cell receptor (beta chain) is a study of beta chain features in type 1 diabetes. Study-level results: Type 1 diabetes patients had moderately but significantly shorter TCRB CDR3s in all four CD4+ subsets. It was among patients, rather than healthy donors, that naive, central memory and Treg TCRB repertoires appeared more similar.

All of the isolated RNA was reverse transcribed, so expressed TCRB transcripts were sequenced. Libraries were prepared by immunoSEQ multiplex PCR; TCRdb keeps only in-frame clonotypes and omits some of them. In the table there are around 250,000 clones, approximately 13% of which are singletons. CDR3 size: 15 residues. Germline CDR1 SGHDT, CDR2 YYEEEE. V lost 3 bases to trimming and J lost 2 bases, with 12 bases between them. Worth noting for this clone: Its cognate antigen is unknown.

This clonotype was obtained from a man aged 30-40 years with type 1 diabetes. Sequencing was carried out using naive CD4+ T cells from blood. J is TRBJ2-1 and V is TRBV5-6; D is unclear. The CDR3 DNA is TGTGCCAGCAGCTCCGTCACTCGGGCCTACAATGAGCAGTTCTTC. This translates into CASSSVTRAYNEQFF.